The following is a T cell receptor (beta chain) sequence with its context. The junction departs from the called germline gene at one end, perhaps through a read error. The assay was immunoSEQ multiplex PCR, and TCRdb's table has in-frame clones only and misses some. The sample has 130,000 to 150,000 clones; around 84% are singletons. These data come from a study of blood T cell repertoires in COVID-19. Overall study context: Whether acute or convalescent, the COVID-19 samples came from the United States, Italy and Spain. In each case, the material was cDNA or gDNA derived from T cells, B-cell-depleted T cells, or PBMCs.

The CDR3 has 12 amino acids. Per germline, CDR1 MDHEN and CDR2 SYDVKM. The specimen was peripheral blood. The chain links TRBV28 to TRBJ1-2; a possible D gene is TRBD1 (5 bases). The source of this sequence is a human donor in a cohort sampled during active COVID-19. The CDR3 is CASSSTGALFAF. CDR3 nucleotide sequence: TGTGCCAGCAGTTCCACAGGTGCTCTGTTCGCCTTC.